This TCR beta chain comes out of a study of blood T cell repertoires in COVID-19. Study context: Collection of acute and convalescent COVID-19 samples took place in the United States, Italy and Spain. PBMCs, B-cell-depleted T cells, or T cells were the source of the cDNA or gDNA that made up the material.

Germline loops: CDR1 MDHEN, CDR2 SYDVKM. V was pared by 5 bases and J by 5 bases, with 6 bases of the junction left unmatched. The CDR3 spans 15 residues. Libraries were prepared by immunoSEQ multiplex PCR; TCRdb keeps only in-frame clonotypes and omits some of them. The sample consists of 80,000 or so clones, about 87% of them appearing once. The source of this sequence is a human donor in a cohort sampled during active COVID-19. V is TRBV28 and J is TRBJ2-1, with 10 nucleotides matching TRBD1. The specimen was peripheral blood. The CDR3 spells CASSTRQGANNEQFF. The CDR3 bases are TGTGCCAGCAGTACCCGACAGGGGGCGAACAATGAGCAGTTCTTC. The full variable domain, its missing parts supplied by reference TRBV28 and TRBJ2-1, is DVKVTQSSRYLVKRTGEKVFLECVQDMDHENMFWYRQDPGLGLRLIYFSYDVKMKEKGDIPEGYSVSREKKERFSLILESASTNQTSMYLCASSTRQGANNEQFFGPGTRLTVL.